A single sample gave rise to the 32 T cell receptor beta chains below, sequenced in a study of shared clonotypes between healthy human individuals (TCRdb year 2020). The library was generated by the immunoSEQ multiplex PCR assay. The source is immuneACCESS, and TCRdb retained only in-frame sequences with V and J called. Part of the clones is not carried over; for the studies checked, unresolved V genes explain less than half of this, and the remainder is unexplained. Across this sample there are just over 2,000,000 clones, with roughly 95% seen only once. The ten largest clones represent 0.85% to 1.3% of the sample. CD8 naive samples were obtained by positive selection for CCR7 among CD45RO-negative cells, yielding a CD45RA+CCR7+ population from which TemRA cells were excluded. Material: naive CD8+ T cells sorted from blood. The cell subset or site label, read with the paper, signifies: CD45RA+CCR7+. These receptors were taken from a man younger than 35 in good health.

The V call is TRBV28, the J call TRBJ1-5; no definite D call. CDR1 is MDHEN, CDR2 SYDVKM, per germline. The CDR3 consists of 15 residues. Trimming took 2 bases from V and 2 from J, leaving 10 bases between them. Written as DNA, the CDR3 is TGTGCCAGCAGTTTACGGATCTGGGGCAATCAGCCCCAGCATTTT. It codes for CASSLRIWGNQPQHF. Looking up the rest from reference TRBV28 and TRBJ1-5 gives the full variable domain: DVKVTQSSRYLVKRTGEKVFLECVQDMDHENMFWYRQDPGLGLRLIYFSYDVKMKEKGDIPEGYSVSREKKERFSLILESASTNQTSMYLCASSLRIWGNQPQHFGDGTRLSIL.

The chain couples TRBV9 to TRBJ1-1; D unclear. The CDR3 totals 16 residues. Germline CDR1 SGDLS, CDR2 YYNGEE. V dropped 3 bases and J dropped 5 bases, with 20 bases sitting between them. The CDR3 bases are TGTGCCAGCAGCGATCCTTTACAGCCCGCGGGGACTGAAGCTTTCTTT. Residues: CASSDPLQPAGTEAFF. The complete variable domain, with remaining parts taken from reference TRBV9 and TRBJ1-1, reads DSGVTQTPKHLITATGQRVTLRCSPRSGDLSVYWYQQSLDQGLQFLIQYYNGEERAKGNILERFSAQQFPDLHSELNLSSLELGDSALYFCASSDPLQPAGTEAFFGQGTRLTVV.

V and J are TRBV15 and TRBJ2-1; D could derive from TRBD1 or TRBD2 (6 bases each). There are 16 residues in the CDR3. Trimming shortened V by 1 base and J by 7 bases, and 17 bases separated the two germline ends. Germline V CDR1 and CDR2: LNHNV, YYDKDF (reference sequence). The CDR3 DNA reads TGTGCCACCAGCAGAGTCCCAGGGGACTTGAGGAATGAGCAGTTCTTC. Its protein is CATSRVPGDLRNEQFF.

The chain links TRBV5-6 to TRBJ2-1; a possible D gene is TRBD1 (6 bases). Germline V gene sequence: CDR1 SGHDT, CDR2 YYEEEE. CDR3 size: 17 residues. The V end lost 0 bases, the J end lost 4 bases, and 17 bases lay between the germline ends. CDR3 DNA: TGTGCCAGCAGCTTGGCGGCAGGGGCGATGGAGTACAATGAGCAGTTCTTC. Translating it yields CASSLAAGAMEYNEQFF.

The chain is built from TRBV7-9 and TRBJ2-2; D gene uncertain. In germline, CDR1 is SEHNR, CDR2 FQNEAQ (reference sequence). The length of the CDR3 is 17 residues. Trimming took 5 bases from V and 9 from J, leaving 25 bases between them. Here the CDR3 DNA reads TGTGCCAGCAGCCCCACCCTTGGGGTCGTTGGATCGAGGGAGCTGTTTTTT. Encoded protein: CASSPTLGVVGSRELFF.

The gene calls are TRBV30 and TRBJ2-7; 7 bases align to TRBD2. J was trimmed by 6 bases and V by 8 bases; bases with no gene match: 4. The CDR3 contains 10 residues. Per the germline V gene, CDR1 is GTSNPN and CDR2 is SVGIG (reference sequence). The CDR3 DNA follows: TGTGCCCTGTGGGAGGGCGAGCAGTACTTC. Translating it yields CALWEGEQYF.

This sequence joins TRBV18 and TRBJ2-7; 13 nucleotides align to TRBD2. CDR1 and CDR2 (germline): KGHSH, LQKENI. This CDR3 is 16 amino acids long. The junction had 7 bases not matched to a gene; V was cut back by 1 base and J by 7 bases. CDR3 sequence: CASSPQGTSGTGEQYF. The CDR3 nucleotides read TGTGCCAGCTCACCACAAGGGACTAGCGGGACGGGGGAGCAGTACTTC.

This chain links TRBV7-2 with TRBJ1-1; 8 nucleotides line up with TRBD1. The V gene end was trimmed by 5 bases and the J gene end by 5 bases; junction bases not matched to a gene: 13. The CDR3 runs to 16 residues. Germline CDR1 is SGHTA and CDR2 is FQGNSA. The CDR3: CASSRLRTGLGTEAFF. CDR3 coding DNA: TGTGCCAGCAGCCGCCTTAGGACAGGGCTGGGGACTGAAGCTTTCTTT.

As DNA, the CDR3 is TGTGCCAGCTCCGGGACTAGCGGAGACCAAGAGACCCAGTACTTC. Its translation: CASSGTSGDQETQYF. The chain is built from TRBV18 and TRBJ2-5; 11 nucleotides match TRBD2. Germline CDR1 and CDR2: KGHSH and LQKENI. The V segment lost 6 bases and the J segment 0 bases; nucleotides outside the gene matches: 3. The CDR3 contains 15 residues.

The chain employs TRBV5-1 and TRBJ2-7; 16 bases fit TRBD2. This CDR3 is built from 18 residues. Germline loops: CDR1 SGHRS, CDR2 YFSETQ. V shed 2 bases, J shed 5 bases, and the junction held 10 bases outside the gene matches. The CDR3, as DNA: TGCGCCAGCAGCTTTTTGCCGGGACTAGCGGGAGGGCCCAACGAGCAGTACTTC. This gives the protein CASSFLPGLAGGPNEQYF.

The chain carries TRBV18 and TRBJ1-5; D possibly corresponds to TRBD1 (5 bases). The CDR3 extends over 13 amino acids. Germline CDR1 KGHSH, CDR2 LQKENI. Trimming left V 8 bases short and J 3 bases short, with 11 bases between. CDR3 DNA sequence: TGTGCCAGCCACGGGGACCTCAATCAGCCCCAGCATTTT. Its translation: CASHGDLNQPQHF.

The chain employs TRBV7-2 and TRBJ2-2, with 9 nucleotides matching TRBD1. The CDR3 runs to 17 residues. J lost 2 bases, V lost 3 bases, and 7 bases had no gene match. Germline CDR1 SGHTA, CDR2 FQGNSA. CDR3: CASSFSMGQGNTGELFF. The CDR3, as DNA: TGTGCCAGCAGCTTTAGCATGGGACAGGGTAACACCGGGGAGCTGTTTTTT.

The gene calls are TRBV9 and TRBJ2-7; D perhaps matches TRBD1 (6 bases). Trimming removed 4 bases at V and 6 bases at J, with 14 bases between. CDR1 SGDLS and CDR2 YYNGEE come from the germline V gene. The CDR3 loop spans 13 amino acids. CDR3 bases: TGTGCCAGCAGCCTGGGGACATTCGGCGAGCAGTACTTC. Protein product: CASSLGTFGEQYF.

This sequence joins TRBV28 and TRBJ2-5; D may be TRBD2 (5 bases). CDR1 is MDHEN and CDR2 is SYDVKM in the germline V gene. V was pared by 5 bases and J by 1 base, with 23 bases between. This CDR3 is built from 18 residues. CDR3 bases: TGTGCCAGCAGTCCCTCCAGTCCCGGACGCCTAGCCCAAGAGACCCAGTACTTC. Encoded protein: CASSPSSPGRLAQETQYF.

With regard to this clone: The same CDR3 also results from other DNA sequences found in this sample. The chain carries TRBV4-3 and TRBJ2-1; the D gene could be TRBD1 or TRBD2 (5 bases each). Trimming cost V 0 bases and J 7 bases, with 13 bases left between them. Germline V gene lookup returns CDR1 LGHNA and CDR2 YSLEER. This CDR3 is built from 15 residues. The CDR3, as DNA: TGCGCCAGCAGCCAAGATCGGGACCCACGGAATGAGCAGTTCTTC. This translates into CASSQDRDPRNEQFF.

The chain carries TRBV28 and TRBJ2-3; the match to TRBD2 covers 9 bases. Germline lookup yields CDR1 MDHEN and CDR2 SYDVKM. J gave up 4 bases and V 2 bases, and 4 bases lay outside the gene matches. CDR3 length equals 15 residues. The CDR3 region has the DNA TGTGCCAGCAGTTTAAGGCGGGGGGGTCCAGATACGCAGTATTTT. It codes for CASSLRRGGPDTQYF.

With regard to this clone: Other DNA sequences in the sample encode the same CDR3. The V and J genes are TRBV6-5 and TRBJ2-2; TRBD1 agrees at 8 bases. The J segment lost 6 bases and the V segment lost 3 bases, leaving 3 bases of the junction unmatched. The CDR3 covers 14 residues. Germline-derived CDR1 and CDR2 are MNHEY and SVGAGI. CDR3: CASSYSGGSGELFF. The CDR3 DNA reads as TGTGCCAGCAGTTATTCAGGGGGCTCCGGGGAGCTGTTTTTT.

The chain employs TRBV5-4 and TRBJ1-2; D may be TRBD1 (6 bases). Per germline, CDR1 SGHNT and CDR2 YYREEE (reference sequence). The CDR3 covers 17 residues. V lost 6 bases and J lost 0, with 21 bases in between. This CDR3 reads CASTTGGTGNSNYGYTF. CDR3 DNA: TGTGCCAGCACCACGGGGGGCACAGGGAATTCTAACTATGGCTACACCTTC.

The rearrangement joins TRBV10-2 to TRBJ2-7; D might be TRBD2 (5 bases). The CDR3 runs 14 residues. The germline CDR1 and CDR2 sequences are WSHSY and SAAADI. V lost 3 bases to trimming and J lost 3 bases, with 12 bases between them. CDR3: CASSEGGEYYEQYF. As DNA, the CDR3 is TGCGCCAGCAGTGAAGGAGGAGAATACTACGAGCAGTACTTC.

The rearrangement links TRBV9 to TRBJ1-5, with D unresolved. V was clipped by 0 bases and J by 6 bases, with 1 base between them. This CDR3 has 11 residues. CDR1 and CDR2 (germline): SGDLS, YYNGEE. Here the CDR3 reads CASSVAQPQHF. The CDR3 nucleotides are TGTGCCAGCAGCGTAGCTCAGCCCCAGCATTTT.

For this clone: The identical CDR3 is also encoded by other nucleotide sequences in the sample. The rearrangement uses TRBV5-1 and TRBJ2-2; 13 bases are a match to TRBD2. CDR1 and CDR2 from the germline V gene are SGHRS and YFSETQ. Trimming took 4 bases from V and 2 from J; bases not matched to a gene: 5. The CDR3 extends over 17 amino acids. The CDR3, as DNA: TGCGCCAGCAGCCTGGGACTAGCGGGACTTAACACCGGGGAGCTGTTTTTT. The encoded protein is CASSLGLAGLNTGELFF. Using reference TRBV5-1 and TRBJ2-2 for the parts outside the CDR3, the full variable domain is KAGVTQTPRYLIKTRGQQVTLSCSPISGHRSVSWYQQTPGQGLQFLFEYFSETQRNKGNFPGRFSGRQFSNSRSEMNVSTLELGDSALYLCASSLGLAGLNTGELFFGEGSRLTVL.

This chain uses TRBV27 with TRBJ2-1; either TRBD1 or TRBD2 may supply D (5 bases each). Germline V gives CDR1 MNHEY, CDR2 SMNVEV (reference sequence). Trimming removed 9 bases from V and 0 bases from J, with 12 bases in between. This CDR3 is 14 amino acids long. The DNA for the CDR3 is TGTGCCAGGAAAGGGGAGAGCTCCTACAATGAGCAGTTCTTC. As protein: CARKGESSYNEQFF.

This chain connects TRBV9 to TRBJ1-2; 9 bases match TRBD1. V lost 4 bases, J lost 0 bases, and 13 bases stayed unmatched. The CDR3 is 18 residues long. CDR1 and CDR2 (germline): SGDLS, YYNGEE. The CDR3 DNA reads as TGTGCCAGCAGCTTACCCTTACAGGGGGCACGACCTAACTATGGCTACACCTTC. Translation: CASSLPLQGARPNYGYTF.

V usage is TRBV25-1 and J usage is TRBJ2-7, with D perhaps matching TRBD2 (6 bases). The CDR3 has 15 amino acids. Trimming cost V 4 bases and J 4 bases, with 17 bases left between them. Germline CDR1 is MGHDK and CDR2 is SYGVNS. The CDR3 DNA is TGTGCCAGCAGTGGGTATTCGGGGCGGGGATACGAGCAGTACTTC. It codes for CASSGYSGRGYEQYF.

The sample holds a few counts of this clone. Other DNA variants within this sample encode the same CDR3. V usage is TRBV7-9 and J usage is TRBJ1-4, with TRBD1 as a possible D gene (5 bases). CDR1 is SEHNR and CDR2 is FQNEAQ in the germline V gene (reference sequence). The CDR3 is 14 residues long. V lost 1 base to trimming and J lost 6 bases, with 9 bases between them. This CDR3 reads CASSLGQGDEKLFF. For the CDR3, the DNA is TGTGCCAGCAGCTTAGGGCAGGGAGATGAAAAACTGTTTTTT.

On this clone: Other DNA sequences in this sample translate to the same CDR3. The chain recombines TRBV9 with TRBJ2-2; tentatively, D is TRBD1 or TRBD2 (5 bases each). Between the trimmed V and J ends, which lost 0 bases and 6 bases, there was a span of 6 bases. The CDR3 contains 13 residues. The germline V gene encodes CDR1 SGDLS and CDR2 YYNGEE. The CDR3 coding sequence is TGTGCCAGCAGCGTAGTGGGGGCCGGGGAGCTGTTTTTT. This encodes CASSVVGAGELFF.

The chain is built from TRBV30 and TRBJ2-1; D uncertain. Between the trimmed V and J ends, which lost 5 bases and 4 bases, there was a span of 12 bases. The CDR3 length is 13 residues. Germline-derived CDR1 and CDR2 are GTSNPN and SVGIG (reference sequence). DNA of the CDR3: TGTGCCTGGGAGGACGGAGAGTACAATGAGCAGTTCTTC. This sequence encodes CAWEDGEYNEQFF.

The genes are TRBV12-5 and TRBJ2-7; TRBD1 agrees at 7 bases. J was trimmed by 5 bases and V by 9 bases; bases with no gene match: 10. The CDR3 is made up of 13 amino acids. Germline loops: CDR1 LGHNT, CDR2 FRNRAP. CDR3 protein: CASIPQGTHEQYF. The CDR3 DNA sequence: TGTGCTAGCATACCACAGGGGACCCACGAGCAGTACTTC.

A note on this clone: Other DNA variants within this sample encode the same CDR3. The rearrangement uses TRBV7-9 and TRBJ2-3, with D possibly TRBD1 on 6 matching bases. The CDR3 runs to 12 residues. With 3 bases removed from V and 6 bases from J, the gap between germline ends came to 7 bases. From germline, CDR1 is SEHNR and CDR2 FQNEAQ (reference sequence). CDR3 loop: CASSFGQDTQYF. The CDR3 DNA is TGTGCCAGCAGCTTTGGACAGGATACGCAGTATTTT.

This chain connects TRBV5-6 to TRBJ1-6, with D uncertain. V was shortened by 0 bases and J by 8 bases, with 12 bases between the two germline ends. In germline, CDR1 is SGHDT, CDR2 YYEEEE. The CDR3 has 15 amino acids. CDR3 residues: CASSLEGGIDSPLHF. Written as DNA, the CDR3 is TGTGCCAGCAGCTTGGAGGGCGGGATTGATTCACCCCTCCACTTT.

This chain connects TRBV5-8 to TRBJ2-2; 11 bases map to TRBD2. CDR1 is SGHTS and CDR2 is YDEGEE in the germline V gene. V gave up 4 bases and J gave up 4 bases; unmatched junction bases: 6. This CDR3 has 16 amino acids. The CDR3 DNA reads as TGTGCCAGCAGCACACTCCTAGCGGGGGGCACCGGGGAGCTGTTTTTT. Protein sequence: CASSTLLAGGTGELFF.

With respect to this clone: This sample includes further DNA sequences coding for the same CDR3. The CDR3 DNA sequence: TGCGCCAGCAGCCAAGATGGGGGGGGCCGCACTGAAGCTTTCTTT. Its protein product is CASSQDGGGRTEAFF. This sequence joins TRBV4-1 and TRBJ1-1; perhaps TRBD1 as D (6 bases). The CDR3 loop spans 15 amino acids. The germline V and J ends were trimmed by 0 bases and 4 bases, with 12 bases remaining between them. Germline CDR1 MGHRA, CDR2 YSYEKL.